These 21 T cell receptor beta chains share one sample of origin, sequenced in a study of shared clonotypes between healthy human individuals. The repertoire was sequenced with immunoSEQ multiplex PCR; TCRdb's copy has only in-frame clones and lacks some. The profile shows millions of clones, more than 90% of them singletons. The specimen was naive CD4+ T cells sorted from blood. Subset specified: CD45RA+ positively selected. The receptor set was obtained from a man aged 18 to 30 in good health.

The rearrangement uses TRBV29-1 and TRBJ2-3; D gene ambiguous. Trimming stripped 3 bases from V and 1 base from J, with 11 bases between. Per germline, CDR1 SQVTM and CDR2 ANQGSEA. The CDR3 runs to 14 residues. The CDR3 loop is CSVDDFRRTDTQYF. DNA of the CDR3: TGCAGCGTTGACGACTTCCGTCGCACAGATACGCAGTATTTT.

As concerns this clone: The same CDR3 can be traced to other DNA sequences in this sample. The chain links TRBV19 to TRBJ2-5; D unresolved. CDR1 LNHDA and CDR2 SQIVND come from the germline V gene (reference sequence). This CDR3 spans 12 amino acids. Trimming took off 4 bases at V and 4 bases at J, with 7 bases between the two ends. As DNA, the CDR3 is TGTGCCAGTAGTAGCAGAGGAGAGACCCAGTACTTC. It encodes CASSSRGETQYF.

The CDR3 protein is CASSEQRDGVSFF. As DNA, the CDR3 is TGTGCCAGCAGTGAACAAAGGGACGGAGTATCGTTCTTC. The chain links TRBV2 to TRBJ2-1; D is possibly TRBD1 or TRBD2 (5 bases each). Germline V gene sequence: CDR1 SNHLY, CDR2 FYNNEI. The CDR3 sequence is 13 residues long. With 2 bases removed from V and 15 bases from J, the gap between germline ends came to 17 bases.

V and J are TRBV19 and TRBJ1-6; a weak D match, TRBD1 (5 bases). The CDR3 loop spans 14 amino acids. The germline V gene has CDR1 LNHDA and CDR2 SQIVND (reference sequence). Deletions cut 5 bases from V and 7 bases from J, with 12 bases between. The CDR3 loop is CASSRGRENSPLHF. CDR3 DNA: TGTGCCAGTAGTCGGGGCAGGGAAAATTCACCCCTCCACTTT.

The genes are TRBV30 and TRBJ1-2; D uncertain. Trimming pared 1 base from V and 3 bases from J, leaving 12 bases between. The CDR3 is 14 residues long. The germline V gene encodes CDR1 GTSNPN and CDR2 SVGIG (reference sequence). The CDR3 DNA follows: TGTGCCTGGAGTGGGTCTCCATGGGACTATGGCTACACCTTC. It translates to CAWSGSPWDYGYTF.

The chain joins TRBV2 to TRBJ2-2; a possible D gene is TRBD2 (6 bases). Trimming took 7 bases from V and 4 from J, leaving 16 bases between them. Germline assignment: CDR1 SNHLY and CDR2 FYNNEI. There are 15 residues in the CDR3. Here the CDR3 reads CASNGGGIGTGELFF. For the CDR3, the DNA is TGTGCCAGCAACGGAGGCGGGATCGGCACCGGGGAGCTGTTTTTT.

This chain links TRBV7-6 with TRBJ1-3; D is undetermined. The CDR3 totals 16 residues. In germline, CDR1 is SGHVS, CDR2 FNYEAQ. Trimming removed 1 base from V and 0 bases from J, with 10 bases in between. The CDR3 is CASSLGFKSSGNTIYF. The DNA of the CDR3 is TGTGCCAGCAGCTTAGGTTTTAAGAGCTCTGGAAACACCATATATTTT.

This clone occurred once. The rearrangement links TRBV6-6 to TRBJ2-3; possible D gene TRBD2, 7 bases. Trimming pared 7 bases from V and 0 bases from J, leaving 14 bases between. This CDR3 contains 15 residues. CDR1 and CDR2 (germline): MNHNY, SVGAGI (reference sequence). CDR3 residues: CASTAGGLSTDTQYF. CDR3 nucleotide sequence: TGTGCCAGCACCGCCGGGGGGCTCAGCACAGATACGCAGTATTTT.

V gene TRBV19 combines with J gene TRBJ2-7; D possibly corresponds to TRBD2 (5 bases). V lost 8 bases and J lost 1, with 12 bases in between. Germline V lookup: CDR1 LNHDA, CDR2 SQIVND (reference sequence). This CDR3 region has 13 residues. The CDR3 protein is CASRRSGSYEQYF. CDR3 nucleotide sequence: TGTGCCAGTCGTAGATCGGGGTCCTACGAGCAGTACTTC.

The chain recombines TRBV5-4 with TRBJ1-2; possible D gene TRBD1, 5 bases. The V end lost 1 base, the J end lost 5 bases, and 18 bases lay between the germline ends. This CDR3 contains 16 residues. Germline values: CDR1 SGHNT, CDR2 YYREEE (reference sequence). This chain's CDR3 is CASSLKSGNWDYGYTF. For the CDR3, the DNA is TGTGCCAGCAGCTTGAAGTCAGGGAACTGGGATTATGGCTACACCTTC.

This clone was seen a single time. Additional DNA sequences in this sample encode the identical CDR3. The chain uses TRBV5-4 and TRBJ2-5; 8 positions agree with TRBD2. Germline assignment: CDR1 SGHNT and CDR2 YYREEE (reference sequence). This CDR3 spans 14 amino acids. V lost 4 bases to trimming and J lost 5 bases; unmatched junction nucleotides: 7. This chain's CDR3 is CASSTGGGSETQYF. The CDR3 region has the DNA TGTGCCAGCAGCACGGGGGGGGGAAGCGAGACCCAGTACTTC.

V gene TRBV7-9 combines with J gene TRBJ2-7; D is possibly TRBD2 (6 bases). This CDR3 is built from 16 residues. Germline CDR1 is SEHNR and CDR2 is FQNEAQ (reference sequence). Trimming stripped 5 bases from V and 1 base from J, with 18 bases between. As DNA, the CDR3 is TGTGCCAGCAGCCCACAGATCGGGAGTACGTCCTACGAGCAGTACTTC. Encoded protein: CASSPQIGSTSYEQYF.

The V and J genes are TRBV5-1 and TRBJ2-4, with 7 bases matching TRBD1. The CDR3 has 14 residues. CDR1 is SGHRS and CDR2 is YFSETQ in the germline V gene. Unmatched junction bases numbered 7, after V lost 4 bases and J lost 6 bases. The CDR3: CASSQDREGNIQYF. Written as DNA, the CDR3 is TGCGCCAGCAGCCAAGACAGGGAAGGAAACATTCAGTACTTC.

As regards this clone: This specimen includes other DNA sequences encoding the same CDR3. V and J are TRBV5-1 and TRBJ1-2; possible D gene TRBD1, 6 bases. V was cut by 2 bases and J by 3 bases, with 11 bases left in between. The CDR3 length is 14 residues. The germline V gene encodes CDR1 SGHRS and CDR2 YFSETQ. The CDR3 loop reads CASSLERTDYGYTF. The CDR3 DNA follows: TGCGCCAGCAGCTTAGAAAGGACAGACTATGGCTACACCTTC.

This rearrangement joins TRBV21-1 to TRBJ2-5. TRBV21-1 is annotated as a pseudogene. The CDR3 consists of 13 residues. CDR3 in DNA: TGTGCCAGCAGCAAAGTACGCCAAGAGACCCAGTACTTC. This translates into CASSKVRQETQYF.

This chain uses TRBV11-2 with TRBJ2-7; D is unresolved. V lost 1 base and J lost 5, with 12 bases in between. Germline lookup yields CDR1 SGHAT and CDR2 FQNNGV. The CDR3 spans 14 residues. CDR3 bases: TGTGCCAGCAGCTTAGTTTTCTCGGCTAACGAGCAGTACTTC. Translating gives CASSLVFSANEQYF.

Comment on this clone: The same CDR3 also results from other DNA sequences found in this sample. The chain carries TRBV18 and TRBJ2-3, with 9 positions matching TRBD1. V lost 3 bases, J lost 4 bases, and 8 bases stayed unmatched. The length of the CDR3 is 16 residues. Germline CDR1 KGHSH, CDR2 LQKENI. This chain's CDR3 is CASSPDPGQGADTQYF. CDR3 nucleotides: TGTGCCAGCTCACCGGACCCGGGACAGGGCGCAGATACGCAGTATTTT.

The CDR3 region is CASRDGTGYEKLFF. CDR3 bases: TGTGCCAGCAGGGACGGGACAGGGTACGAAAAACTGTTTTTT. The rearrangement joins TRBV6-6 to TRBJ1-4; TRBD1 matches at 9 bases. V trimming: 6 bases; J trimming: 8 bases; junction bases outside the gene matches: 7. The CDR3 is 14 residues long. The germline V gene has CDR1 MNHNY and CDR2 SVGAGI (reference sequence).

This sequence joins TRBV4-1 and TRBJ2-7; D could derive from TRBD1 or TRBD2 (6 bases each). Deletions cut 6 bases from V and 3 bases from J, with 18 bases between. Germline assignment: CDR1 MGHRA and CDR2 YSYEKL. The CDR3 contains 15 residues. For the CDR3, the DNA is TGCGCCAGCAGTTCCCTTGGGGGGCGCGTCTACGAGCAGTACTTC. Protein sequence: CASSSLGGRVYEQYF.

This rearrangement joins TRBV25-1 to TRBJ1-1; 7 bases match TRBD1. V gave up 3 bases and J gave up 0 bases; unmatched junction bases: 10. CDR3 length: 17 residues. Germline CDR1 reads MGHDK; CDR2 reads SYGVNS. CDR3 sequence (DNA): TGTGCCAGCAGTGAGGGCAGGAAGGGGGCAATGAACACTGAAGCTTTCTTT. This gives the protein CASSEGRKGAMNTEAFF.

The rearrangement uses TRBV7-9 and TRBJ1-6, with no clear D. V lost 2 bases and J 1 base, leaving 9 bases between the germline ends. CDR3 length: 16 residues. Germline CDR1 is SEHNR and CDR2 is FQNEAQ (reference sequence). The CDR3 DNA follows: TGTGCCAGCAGCTTAACACGAGGGTCCTATAATTCACCCCTCCACTTT. This sequence encodes CASSLTRGSYNSPLHF.